What follows are 25 T cell receptor beta chains derived from one specimen sequenced in a study of blood T cell repertoires in COVID-19. The repertoire was sequenced with immunoSEQ multiplex PCR; TCRdb's copy has only in-frame clones and lacks some. The repertoire holds some 100,000 clones, with approximately 88% as singletons. The sequenced material came from peripheral blood. These receptors were collected from a woman in her fifties or sixties with acute or convalescent COVID-19.

J is TRBJ2-7 and V is TRBV28; D uncertain. The V gene's germline CDR1 is MDHEN and CDR2 SYDVKM. The V and J ends lost 3 bases and 0 bases respectively, with 9 bases between them. This CDR3 region has 14 residues. CDR3 region: CASSFITHSYEQYF. CDR3 bases: TGTGCCAGCAGTTTCATCACTCACTCCTACGAGCAGTACTTC.

The rearrangement joins TRBV28 to TRBJ2-3, with 9 bases aligning to TRBD2. Germline-derived CDR1 and CDR2 are MDHEN and SYDVKM. The V gene end was trimmed by 3 bases and the J gene end by 3 bases; junction bases not matched to a gene: 1. The CDR3 has 14 residues. Written as DNA, the CDR3 is TGTGCCAGCAGTTTTCTAGCGGGAACAGATACGCAGTATTTT. It encodes CASSFLAGTDTQYF.

V gene TRBV7-9 combines with J gene TRBJ2-7, with TRBD1 matching 10 bases. The CDR3 covers 15 residues. Trimming removed 5 bases from V and 7 bases from J; junction bases left unmatched: 11. Per the germline V gene, CDR1 is SEHNR and CDR2 is FQNEAQ (reference sequence). CDR3 protein: CASSARGQGFLEQYF. CDR3 DNA: TGTGCCAGCAGCGCGAGGGGACAGGGGTTTTTGGAGCAGTACTTC.

This chain's CDR3 is CASSHPGTATAEAFF. The DNA for the CDR3 is TGCGCCAGCAGCCACCCCGGGACAGCTACAGCTGAAGCTTTCTTT. V is TRBV4-1 and J is TRBJ1-1; TRBD1 aligns across 7 bases. The CDR3 spans 15 residues. Germline CDR1 reads MGHRA; CDR2 reads YSYEKL. Germline trimming cut 3 bases from V and 6 bases from J; bases unmatched to any gene: 10.

J is TRBJ1-5 and V is TRBV9, with D unresolved. V lost 3 bases and J 11 bases, leaving 18 bases between the germline ends. The germline CDR1 and CDR2 sequences are SGDLS and YYNGEE. This CDR3 is 14 amino acids long. CDR3 protein: CASSGSPTSRSQHF. The CDR3 DNA follows: TGTGCCAGCAGCGGTAGTCCCACCTCTCGGTCCCAGCATTTT.

This chain uses TRBV30 with TRBJ1-1, with D possibly TRBD1 on 6 matching bases. This CDR3 contains 14 residues. Per germline, CDR1 GTSNPN and CDR2 SVGIG (reference sequence). The V end lost 2 bases, the J end lost 3 bases, and 13 bases lay between the germline ends. In DNA, the CDR3 is TGTGCCTGGAGTAAAGGGGGATCGGACACTGAAGCTTTCTTT. It is translated as CAWSKGGSDTEAFF.

V and J are TRBV10-1 and TRBJ2-7; TRBD1 is a possible D gene (6 bases). Deletions cut 4 bases from V and 2 bases from J, with 21 bases between. This CDR3 contains 17 residues. Looked up from germline, CDR1 is WNHNN and CDR2 is SYGVQD (reference sequence). CDR3 nucleotide sequence: TGCGCCAGCAGTGTATCTTCACAGGGAAAGGGCCCCTACGAGCAGTACGTC. This encodes CASSVSSQGKGPYEQYV.

The rearrangement links TRBV3-1 (or the pseudogene TRBV3-2) to TRBJ1-4; TRBD1 is a possible D gene (5 bases). The CDR3 spans 15 residues. Germline CDR1 and CDR2: LGHDT and YNNKEL (reference sequence). V lost 3 bases, J lost 4 bases, and 12 bases lay in between. CDR3 residues: CASSQGPGHNEKLFF. In DNA, the CDR3 is TGTGCCAGCAGCCAGGGGCCAGGGCATAATGAAAAACTGTTTTTT.

V is TRBV15 and J is TRBJ1-5; D remains ambiguous. CDR1 LNHNV and CDR2 YYDKDF come from the germline V gene (reference sequence). The ends were cut back, 3 bases at V and 8 bases at J, with 11 bases in the middle. The CDR3 is made up of 13 amino acids. The CDR3 DNA reads TGTGCCACCAGCAGCTTAGCTCGGGAGCCCCAGCATTTT. This codes for CATSSLAREPQHF. The full variable domain, completed using reference TRBV15 and TRBJ1-5, is DAMVIQNPRYQVTQFGKPVTLSCSQTLNHNVMYWYQQKSSQAPKLLFHYYDKDFNNEADTPDNFQSRRPNTSFCFLDIRSPGLGDTAMYLCATSSLAREPQHFGDGTRLSIL.

V is TRBV6-1 and J is TRBJ1-5, with 8 nucleotides matching TRBD1. V lost 2 bases and J lost 7; bases outside the gene matches: 7. This CDR3 spans 15 amino acids. The germline V gene encodes CDR1 MNHNS and CDR2 SASEGT. CDR3 in amino acids: CASSESGQGGQPQHF. DNA for the CDR3: TGTGCCAGCAGTGAATCAGGACAGGGAGGGCAGCCCCAGCATTTT.

The chain couples TRBV11-2 to TRBJ2-2; D perhaps matches TRBD2 (6 bases). Deletions cut 5 bases from V and 4 bases from J, with 11 bases between. Per germline, CDR1 SGHAT and CDR2 FQNNGV. CDR3 length: 14 amino acids. The DNA of the CDR3 is TGTGCCAGCAGCCAATTTAGCGGCACCGGGGAGCTGTTTTTT. It codes for CASSQFSGTGELFF.

V and J are TRBV19 and TRBJ2-3; D perhaps matches TRBD2 (6 bases). The CDR3 contains 17 residues. Trimming took 5 bases from V and 1 from J, leaving 19 bases between them. Germline V lookup: CDR1 LNHDA, CDR2 SQIVND (reference sequence). CDR3 loop: CASSPDSAGYGTDTQYF. The DNA of the CDR3 is TGTGCCAGTAGTCCGGACTCAGCGGGTTACGGCACAGATACGCAGTATTTT.

This clone was counted a few times. The sample carries other DNA sequences with the same CDR3. The chain uses TRBV10-1 and TRBJ1-1; D perhaps matches TRBD1 (6 bases). Germline V gene lookup returns CDR1 WNHNN and CDR2 SYGVQD (reference sequence). This CDR3 has 13 amino acids. Trimming shortened V by 3 bases and J by 1 base, and 6 bases separated the two germline ends. CDR3 sequence reads: CASSEQGNTEAFF. In nucleotides, the CDR3 is TGCGCCAGCAGTGAACAGGGGAACACTGAAGCTTTCTTT.

The chain joins TRBV19 to TRBJ1-1, with 10 bases matching TRBD1. From germline, CDR1 is LNHDA and CDR2 SQIVND (reference sequence). The CDR3 is 16 residues long. V dropped 1 base and J dropped 9; count of bases not matched to a gene: 11. The CDR3 nucleotides read TGTGCCAGTAGTATAGGTCTCGACAGGGGGCGTGGAAAAGCTTTCTTT. Protein sequence: CASSIGLDRGRGKAFF.

This chain uses TRBV6-5 with TRBJ2-5; 8 bases align to TRBD1. CDR3 length: 14 amino acids. Germline V lookup: CDR1 MNHEY, CDR2 SVGAGI. V gave up 6 bases and J gave up 1 base; unmatched junction bases: 4. CDR3 residues: CASRATGVQETQYF. The CDR3 bases are TGTGCCAGCAGAGCGACAGGGGTCCAAGAGACCCAGTACTTC.

The chain recombines TRBV5-1 with TRBJ2-1; D perhaps matches TRBD2 (7 bases). This CDR3 contains 14 residues. Trimming took 4 bases from V and 5 from J, leaving 13 bases between them. Germline V CDR1 and CDR2: SGHRS, YFSETQ. Here the CDR3 DNA reads TGCGCCAGCAGCAGGGGGGGCGGGGACAATGAGCAGTTCTTC. This codes for CASSRGGGDNEQFF.

This clone was recorded once. CDR3 coding DNA: TGCGCCAGCACCGAGACTAGCGGGAGCAATGAGCAGTTCTTC. Amino acids: CASTETSGSNEQFF. The J gene is TRBJ2-1, the V gene TRBV10-1; the match to TRBD2 covers 12 bases. J lost 6 bases, V lost 7 bases, and 4 bases had no gene match. This CDR3 is 14 amino acids long. Germline CDR1 reads WNHNN; CDR2 reads SYGVQD (reference sequence).

The genes are TRBV11-1 and TRBJ2-1; 8 bases agree with TRBD2. CDR3 length equals 14 residues. The germline gives CDR1 SGHAT, CDR2 FQDESV (reference sequence). V trimming: 5 bases; J trimming: 7 bases; junction bases outside the gene matches: 7. CDR3 sequence reads: CASSPSGSGNEQFF. For the CDR3, the DNA is TGTGCCAGCAGCCCAAGCGGGAGTGGGAATGAGCAGTTCTTC.

V is TRBV3-1 (or the pseudogene TRBV3-2) and J is TRBJ2-6, with 8 bases lining up with TRBD2. The CDR3 runs to 19 residues. Germline trimming cut 4 bases from V and 2 bases from J; bases unmatched to any gene: 13. Germline CDR1 reads LGHDT; CDR2 reads YNNKEL (reference sequence). CDR3 amino acids: CASSRNLAGITTGANVLTF. In nucleotides, the CDR3 is TGTGCCAGCAGCCGAAACCTAGCGGGCATTACAACTGGGGCCAACGTCCTGACTTTC.

The chain is built from TRBV5-4 and TRBJ2-2; TRBD1 is a possible D gene (6 bases). Germline V gives CDR1 SGHNT, CDR2 YYREEE (reference sequence). The CDR3 is made up of 14 amino acids. Trimming shortened V by 4 bases and J by 1 base, and 8 bases separated the two germline ends. The CDR3 here is CASSLQGNTGELFF. The CDR3 nucleotides read TGTGCCAGCAGCCTACAGGGGAACACCGGGGAGCTGTTTTTT. The whole variable domain, remainder taken from reference TRBV5-4 and TRBJ2-2, is ETGVTQSPTHLIKTRGQQVTLRCSSQSGHNTVSWYQQALGQGPQFIFQYYREEENGRGNFPPRFSGLQFPNYSSELNVNALELDDSALYLCASSLQGNTGELFFGEGSRLTVL.

This clone showed up just a few times. The chain is built from TRBV28 and TRBJ1-5; no clear D gene. The CDR3 length is 12 residues. V lost 3 bases and J 6 bases, leaving 6 bases between the germline ends. CDR1 MDHEN and CDR2 SYDVKM come from the germline V gene. The CDR3 loop is CASSLVSQPQHF. For the CDR3, the DNA is TGTGCCAGCAGTTTGGTTAGTCAGCCCCAGCATTTT.

J is TRBJ1-4 and V is TRBV4-1; TRBD1 matches at 9 bases. J was trimmed by 6 bases and V by 0 bases; bases with no gene match: 8. Germline CDR1 MGHRA, CDR2 YSYEKL. The CDR3 consists of 17 residues. DNA of the CDR3: TGCGCCAGCAGCCAAGATCCCGGGACAGGGCGCTATGAAAAACTGTTTTTT. The encoded protein is CASSQDPGTGRYEKLFF.

This chain joins TRBV19 and TRBJ2-3; D may be TRBD2 (6 bases). This CDR3 is 13 amino acids long. V was cut by 11 bases and J by 4 bases, with 16 bases left in between. The germline V gene encodes CDR1 LNHDA and CDR2 SQIVND (reference sequence). CDR3 in DNA: TGTGCCTCAGGACGGCGGGATGCAGATACGCAGTATTTT. Its protein is CASGRRDADTQYF.

The chain is built from TRBV12-3 or TRBV12-4 and TRBJ2-7, with 7 bases fitting TRBD2. V lost 6 bases to trimming and J lost 6 bases; unmatched junction nucleotides: 8. The CDR3 contains 13 residues. The CDR3 nucleotides read TGTGCCAGCAGCTTCCTGGGGGGGATCGAGCAGTACTTC. Translating gives CASSFLGGIEQYF.

The J gene is TRBJ1-6, the V gene TRBV6-6; D is unclear. This CDR3 comprises 15 residues. V was clipped by 6 bases and J by 7 bases, with 16 bases between them. Germline values: CDR1 MNHNY, CDR2 SVGAGI (reference sequence). DNA of the CDR3: TGTGCCAGCAGGGACGTTCAACTAGGGAATTCACCCCTCCACTTT. Amino acids: CASRDVQLGNSPLHF.